A single TCR beta chain is shown here with its context. Germline V gene lookup returns CDR1 MNHEY and CDR2 SVGAGI. The junction had 7 bases not matched to a gene; V was cut back by 2 bases and J by 5 bases. CDR3 length: 15 amino acids. Assay: immunoSEQ multiplex PCR; the TCRdb copy retains only in-frame clones and omits some. Among 32,000 or so clones listed, approximately 91% were seen once. This sample stems from a study of T cell changes during pregnancy in multiple sclerosis. The rearrangement joins TRBV6-5 to TRBJ1-1; 8 bases line up with TRBD1. The sample here was CD4+ T cells from peripheral blood mononuclear cells, taken in the third trimester of pregnancy. The TCR was taken from a female donor in good health, enrolled as a control in a pregnancy study. CDR3 nucleotides: TGTGCCAGCAGTTACCTGGACAGGGAGGGAACTGAAGCTTTCTTT. Amino acids: CASSYLDREGTEAFF.